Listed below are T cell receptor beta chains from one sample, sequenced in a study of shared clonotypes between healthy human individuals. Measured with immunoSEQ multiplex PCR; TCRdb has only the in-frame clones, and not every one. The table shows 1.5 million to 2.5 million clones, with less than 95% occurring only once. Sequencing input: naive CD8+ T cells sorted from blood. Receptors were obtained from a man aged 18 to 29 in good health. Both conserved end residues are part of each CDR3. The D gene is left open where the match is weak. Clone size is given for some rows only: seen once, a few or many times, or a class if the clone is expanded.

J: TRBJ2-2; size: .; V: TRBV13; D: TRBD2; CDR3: CASSTTSGGTTTGELFF; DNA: TGTGCCAGCAGCACGACTAGCGGGGGAACAACCACCGGGGAGCTGTTTTTT
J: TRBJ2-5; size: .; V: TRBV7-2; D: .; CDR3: CASSPGTPETQYF; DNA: TGTGCCAGCAGCCCCGGGACACCAGAGACCCAGTACTTC
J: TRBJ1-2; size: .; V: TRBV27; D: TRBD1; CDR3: CASSQRTGEVRGYTF; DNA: TGTGCCAGCAGTCAACGGACAGGGGAGGTTAGGGGCTACACCTTC
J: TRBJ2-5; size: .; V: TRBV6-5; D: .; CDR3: CASSYDGDPGTQYF; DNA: TGTGCCAGCAGTTACGACGGGGACCCCGGGACCCAGTACTTC
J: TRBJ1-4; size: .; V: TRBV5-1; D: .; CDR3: CASSLDEVNEKLFF; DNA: TGCGCCAGCAGCTTGGATGAGGTTAATGAAAAACTGTTTTTT
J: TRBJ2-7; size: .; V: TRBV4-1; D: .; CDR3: CASSQGVGTYEQYF; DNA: TGCGCCAGCAGCCAAGGTGTGGGCACCTACGAGCAGTACTTC
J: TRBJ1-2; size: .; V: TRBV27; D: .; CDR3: CASSLLGGSGNYGYTF; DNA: TGTGCCAGCAGTTTACTGGGGGGCTCGGGCAACTATGGCTACACCTTC
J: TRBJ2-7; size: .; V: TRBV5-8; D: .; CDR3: CASSLVGYDEQYF; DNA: TGTGCCAGCAGCTTGGTAGGGTACGACGAGCAGTACTTC
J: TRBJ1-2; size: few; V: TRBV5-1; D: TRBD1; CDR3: CASSFSRDRVYGYTF; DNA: TGCGCCAGCAGCTTTTCCCGGGACAGGGTGTATGGCTACACCTTC
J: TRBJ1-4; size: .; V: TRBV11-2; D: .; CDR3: CASSLDNTFREELFF; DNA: TGTGCCAGCAGCTTAGATAACACCTTCAGGGAAGAACTGTTTTTT
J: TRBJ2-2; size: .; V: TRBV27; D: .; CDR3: CASSPRGTGELFF; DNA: TGTGCCAGCAGTCCCCGGGGCACCGGGGAGCTGTTTTTT
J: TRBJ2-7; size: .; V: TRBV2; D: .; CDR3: CASSMEGFYEQYF; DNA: TGTGCCAGCAGTATGGAGGGTTTCTACGAGCAGTACTTC
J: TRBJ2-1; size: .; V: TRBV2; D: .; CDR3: CASSDYYLHYNEQFF; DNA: TGTGCCAGCAGTGATTACTATCTACACTACAATGAGCAGTTCTTC
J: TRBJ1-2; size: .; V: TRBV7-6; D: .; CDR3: CASSLDAGNSYGYTF; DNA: TGTGCCAGCAGCTTGGACGCAGGAAATTCATATGGCTACACCTTC
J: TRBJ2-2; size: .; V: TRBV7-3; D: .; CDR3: CASSFGGAGELFF; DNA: TGTGCCAGCAGCTTTGGGGGTGCCGGGGAGCTGTTTTTT
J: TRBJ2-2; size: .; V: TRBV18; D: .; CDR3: CASSHRSEGGTGELFF; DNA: TGTGCCAGCTCACATCGGTCGGAGGGGGGCACCGGGGAGCTGTTTTTT
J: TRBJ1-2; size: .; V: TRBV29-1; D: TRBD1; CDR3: CSAISDRGYGYTF; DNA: TGCAGCGCCATAAGTGACAGGGGGTATGGCTACACCTTC
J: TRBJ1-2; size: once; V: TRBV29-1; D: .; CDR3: CSVEAGSGTGYTF; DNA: TGCAGCGTTGAAGCGGGTTCGGGGACTGGCTACACCTTC
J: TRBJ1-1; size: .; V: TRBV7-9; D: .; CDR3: CASSLVETEAFF; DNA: TGTGCCAGCAGCTTAGTCGAAACTGAAGCTTTCTTT
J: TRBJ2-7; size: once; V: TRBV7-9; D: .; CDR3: CASSPAAGRLEQYF; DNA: TGTGCCAGCAGCCCGGCAGCGGGTCGATTGGAGCAGTACTTC
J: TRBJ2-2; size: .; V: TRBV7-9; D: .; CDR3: CASSPWSGSIGELFF; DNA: TGTGCCAGCAGCCCATGGTCCGGGTCTATCGGGGAGCTGTTTTTT
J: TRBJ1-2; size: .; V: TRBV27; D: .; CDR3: CASSLTVNYGYTF; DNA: TGTGCCAGCAGCTTGACAGTTAACTATGGCTACACCTTC
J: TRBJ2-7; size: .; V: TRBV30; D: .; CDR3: CAWKGVSYEQYF; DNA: TGTGCCTGGAAGGGGGTCTCCTACGAGCAGTACTTC
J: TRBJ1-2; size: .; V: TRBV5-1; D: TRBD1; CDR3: CASSLATGQGGNYGYTF; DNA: TGCGCCAGCAGCTTGGCAACGGGACAGGGGGGAAACTATGGCTACACCTTC
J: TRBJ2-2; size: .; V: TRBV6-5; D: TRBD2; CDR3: CASSYGLAGELFF; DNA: TGTGCCAGCAGTTACGGACTAGCCGGGGAGCTGTTTTTT
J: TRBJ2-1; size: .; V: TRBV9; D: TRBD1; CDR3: CASSDSGTGNEQFF; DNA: TGTGCCAGCAGCGACTCCGGGACAGGCAATGAGCAGTTCTTC
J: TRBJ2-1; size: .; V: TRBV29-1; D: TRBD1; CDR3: CSAEGTGAHSFYNEQFF; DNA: TGCAGCGCCGAAGGGACAGGGGCCCACAGCTTTTACAATGAGCAGTTCTTC
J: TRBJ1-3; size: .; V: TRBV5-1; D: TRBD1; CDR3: CASSLAQGAGNTIYF; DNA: TGCGCCAGCAGCTTGGCACAGGGGGCTGGAAACACCATATATTTT